These 2 T cell receptor beta chains originate from one sample sequenced in a study of T cells after yellow fever vaccination. TCRdb ran MiXCR on the 5' RACE reads and lists one entry per CDR3 protein. The sample has 65,000 to 70,000 distinct CDR3 sequences, approximately 6.2% seen once. Sequencing used CD4+ T cells sorted from PBMCs, obtained around 15 days after the first yellow fever vaccination. The receptors derive from a man aged 18-30 years who received the YFV17D yellow fever vaccine.

There are many counts of this clonotype. The chain links TRBV5-6 to TRBJ2-1; 14 bases fit TRBD2. After removal of 5 bases from V and 8 bases from J, the junction contained 3 bases not matched to a gene. This CDR3 has 14 amino acids. Germline assignment: CDR1 SGHDT and CDR2 YYEEEE. The CDR3 bases are TGTGCCAGCAGAGGACTAGCGGGGGGTGATGAGCAGTTCTTC. The encoded protein is CASRGLAGGDEQFF.

This clonotype has at least ten counts. CDR3 nucleotide sequence: TGTGCCACCAGTGATAGCGGGGGGACCTACAATGAGCAGTTCTTC. Protein product: CATSDSGGTYNEQFF. The chain has TRBV24-1 and TRBJ2-1; 9 nucleotides agree with TRBD2. The CDR3 runs 15 residues. Germline V gene sequence: CDR1 KGHDR, CDR2 SFDVKD. Unmatched junction bases numbered 1, after V lost 3 bases and J lost 2 bases.